This T cell receptor (beta chain) was documented in a study of T cell repertoires in cytomegalovirus infection. Per germline, CDR1 SGHVS and CDR2 FNYEAQ. V was clipped by 6 bases and J by 1 base, with 9 bases between them. The CDR3 runs to 13 residues. Study results and caveats: What dominated the ex vivo response were HLA-C-restricted CMV-specific TCR beta clonotypes.

This clonotype was seen at least ten times. Its antigen remains unidentified. TCRdb recomputed calls from the reads with MiXCR, one row per CDR3 protein. The profile covers hundreds of thousands of distinct CDR3 sequences, with roughly 30% appearing a single time and around an eighth taken by the ten largest. The sample here was cultured CD8+ T cells from PBMCs, taken from culture after CMV antigen stimulation. The sequence derives from a human donor in good health (CMV status not recorded). Some clones in this sample may be carry-over from other donors' samples. This chain connects TRBV7-6 to TRBJ1-1; no reliable D call. This CDR3 reads CASSFLRNTEAFF. The CDR3 DNA reads as TGTGCCAGCAGTTTTTTGAGGAACACTGAAGCTTTCTTT.